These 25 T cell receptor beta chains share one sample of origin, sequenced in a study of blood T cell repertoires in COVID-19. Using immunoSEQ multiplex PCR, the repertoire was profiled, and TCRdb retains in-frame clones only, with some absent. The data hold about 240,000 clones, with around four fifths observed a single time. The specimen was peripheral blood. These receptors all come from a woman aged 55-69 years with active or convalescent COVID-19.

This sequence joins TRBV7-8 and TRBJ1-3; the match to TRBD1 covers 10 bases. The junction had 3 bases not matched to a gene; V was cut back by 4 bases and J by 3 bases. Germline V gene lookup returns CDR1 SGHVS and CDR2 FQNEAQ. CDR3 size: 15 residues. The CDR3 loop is CASSSRTGGGNTIYF. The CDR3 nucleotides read TGTGCCAGCAGCTCCCGGACAGGGGGTGGAAACACCATATATTTT.

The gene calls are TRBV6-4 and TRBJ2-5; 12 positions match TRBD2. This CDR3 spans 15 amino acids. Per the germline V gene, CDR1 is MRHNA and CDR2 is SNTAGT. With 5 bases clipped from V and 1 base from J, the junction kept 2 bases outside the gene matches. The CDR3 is CASSQTSGGQETQYF. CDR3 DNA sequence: TGTGCCAGCAGTCAGACTAGCGGGGGCCAAGAGACCCAGTACTTC.

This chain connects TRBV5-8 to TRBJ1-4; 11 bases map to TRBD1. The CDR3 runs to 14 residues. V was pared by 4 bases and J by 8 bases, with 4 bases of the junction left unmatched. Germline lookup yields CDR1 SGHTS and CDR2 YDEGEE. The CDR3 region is CASSLGTGGEKLFF. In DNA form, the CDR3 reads TGTGCCAGCAGCCTCGGGACAGGGGGGGAAAAACTGTTTTTT.

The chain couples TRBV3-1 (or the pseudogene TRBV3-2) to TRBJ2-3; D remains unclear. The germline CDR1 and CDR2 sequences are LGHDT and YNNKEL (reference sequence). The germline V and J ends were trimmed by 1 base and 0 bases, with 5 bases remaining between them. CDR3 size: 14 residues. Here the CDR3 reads CASSQGHSTDTQYF. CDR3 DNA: TGTGCCAGCAGCCAAGGACACAGCACAGATACGCAGTATTTT.

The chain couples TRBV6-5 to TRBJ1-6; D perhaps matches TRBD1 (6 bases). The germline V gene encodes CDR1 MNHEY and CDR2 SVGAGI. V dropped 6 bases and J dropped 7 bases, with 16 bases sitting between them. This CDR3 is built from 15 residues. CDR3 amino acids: CASRALQGLNSPLHF. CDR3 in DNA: TGTGCCAGCAGGGCATTACAGGGCCTGAATTCACCCCTCCACTTT.

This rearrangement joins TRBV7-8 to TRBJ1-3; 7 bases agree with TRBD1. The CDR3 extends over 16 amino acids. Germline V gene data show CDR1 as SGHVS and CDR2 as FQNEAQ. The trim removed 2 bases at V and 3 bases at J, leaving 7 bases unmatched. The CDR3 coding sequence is TGTGCCAGCAGCTTATATGGAACAGGGGTTGGAAACACCATATATTTT. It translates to CASSLYGTGVGNTIYF.

CDR3 protein: CASSSTGGANEKLFF. The CDR3 DNA reads as TGTGCCAGCAGTTCCACAGGGGGCGCAAATGAAAAACTGTTTTTT. The genes are TRBV6-2 or TRBV6-3 and TRBJ1-4; TRBD1 matches at 9 bases. The V gene's germline CDR1 is MNHEY and CDR2 SVGEGT. This CDR3 has 15 residues. Germline trimming cut 4 bases from V and 5 bases from J; bases unmatched to any gene: 5.

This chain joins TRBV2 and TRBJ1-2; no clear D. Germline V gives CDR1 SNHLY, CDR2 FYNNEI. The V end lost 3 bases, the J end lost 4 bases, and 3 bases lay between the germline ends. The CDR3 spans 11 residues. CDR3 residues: CASSDVYGYTF. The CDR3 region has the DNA TGTGCCAGCAGTGACGTCTATGGCTACACCTTC.

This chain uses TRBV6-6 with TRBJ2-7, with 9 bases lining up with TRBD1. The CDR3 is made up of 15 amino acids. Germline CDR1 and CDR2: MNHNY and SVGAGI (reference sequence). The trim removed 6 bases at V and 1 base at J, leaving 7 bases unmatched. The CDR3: CASRPPGQGSYEQYF. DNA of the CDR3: TGTGCCAGCAGGCCCCCGGGACAGGGATCCTACGAGCAGTACTTC.

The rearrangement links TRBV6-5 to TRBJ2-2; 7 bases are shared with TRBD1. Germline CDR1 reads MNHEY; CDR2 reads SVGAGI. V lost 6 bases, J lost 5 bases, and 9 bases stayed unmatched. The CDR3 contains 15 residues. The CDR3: CASSARTGRTGELFF. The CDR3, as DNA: TGTGCCAGCAGCGCTAGGACAGGTCGGACCGGGGAGCTGTTTTTT.

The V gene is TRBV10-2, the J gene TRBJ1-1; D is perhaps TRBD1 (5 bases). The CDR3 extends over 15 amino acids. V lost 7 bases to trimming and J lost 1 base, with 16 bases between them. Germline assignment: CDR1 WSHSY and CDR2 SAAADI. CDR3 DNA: TGCGCCAGCAACAAGTTCACAGGACCGAACACTGAAGCTTTCTTT. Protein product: CASNKFTGPNTEAFF.

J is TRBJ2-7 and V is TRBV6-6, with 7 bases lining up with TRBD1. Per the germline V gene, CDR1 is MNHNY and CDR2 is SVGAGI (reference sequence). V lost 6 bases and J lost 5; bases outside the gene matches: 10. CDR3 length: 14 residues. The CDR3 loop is CASRREGAQDEQYF. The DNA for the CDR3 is TGTGCCAGCAGGCGAGAGGGGGCGCAGGACGAGCAGTACTTC.

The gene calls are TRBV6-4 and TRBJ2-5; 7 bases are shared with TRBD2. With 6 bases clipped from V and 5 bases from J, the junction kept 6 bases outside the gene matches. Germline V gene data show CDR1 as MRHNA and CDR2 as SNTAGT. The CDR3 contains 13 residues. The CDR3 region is CASSLNSGETQYF. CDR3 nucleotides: TGTGCCAGCAGCCTCAATAGCGGGGAGACCCAGTACTTC.

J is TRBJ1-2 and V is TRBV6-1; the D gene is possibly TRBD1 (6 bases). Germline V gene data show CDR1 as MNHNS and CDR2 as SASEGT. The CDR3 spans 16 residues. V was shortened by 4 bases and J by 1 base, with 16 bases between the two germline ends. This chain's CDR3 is CASSVGAGALNYGYTF. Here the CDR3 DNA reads TGTGCCAGCAGTGTTGGAGCAGGGGCCCTTAACTATGGCTACACCTTC.

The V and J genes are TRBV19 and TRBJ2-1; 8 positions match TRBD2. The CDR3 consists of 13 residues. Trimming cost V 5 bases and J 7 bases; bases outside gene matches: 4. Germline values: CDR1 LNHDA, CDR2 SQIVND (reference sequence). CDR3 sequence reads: CASSQGGGNEQFF. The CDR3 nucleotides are TGTGCCAGTAGTCAAGGCGGGGGGAATGAGCAGTTCTTC.

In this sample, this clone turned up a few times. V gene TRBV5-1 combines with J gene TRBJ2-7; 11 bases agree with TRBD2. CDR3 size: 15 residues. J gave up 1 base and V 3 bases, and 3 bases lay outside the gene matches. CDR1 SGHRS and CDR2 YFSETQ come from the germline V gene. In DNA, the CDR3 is TGCGCCAGCAGCTCCACTAGCGGGGGATCCTACGAGCAGTACTTC. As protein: CASSSTSGGSYEQYF.

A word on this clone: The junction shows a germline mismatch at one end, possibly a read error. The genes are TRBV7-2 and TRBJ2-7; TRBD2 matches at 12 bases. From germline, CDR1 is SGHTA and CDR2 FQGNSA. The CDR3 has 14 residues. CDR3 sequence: CASSLAGGPYEQYF. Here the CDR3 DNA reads TGTGCCAGCAGCCTAGCGGGGGGGCCGTACGAGCAGTACTTC.

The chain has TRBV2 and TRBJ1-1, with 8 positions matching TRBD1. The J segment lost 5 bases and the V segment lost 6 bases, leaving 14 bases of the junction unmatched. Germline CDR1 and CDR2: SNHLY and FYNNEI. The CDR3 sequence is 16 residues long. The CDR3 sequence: CASRPTPQGVGTEAFF. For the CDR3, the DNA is TGTGCCAGCAGGCCTACGCCACAGGGGGTAGGGACTGAAGCTTTCTTT.

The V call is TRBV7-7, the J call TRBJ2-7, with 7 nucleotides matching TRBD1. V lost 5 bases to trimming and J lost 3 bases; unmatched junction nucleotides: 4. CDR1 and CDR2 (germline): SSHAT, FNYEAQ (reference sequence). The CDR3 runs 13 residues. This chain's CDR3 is CASSPGTVYEQYF. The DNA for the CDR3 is TGTGCCAGCAGCCCGGGGACAGTCTACGAGCAGTACTTC.

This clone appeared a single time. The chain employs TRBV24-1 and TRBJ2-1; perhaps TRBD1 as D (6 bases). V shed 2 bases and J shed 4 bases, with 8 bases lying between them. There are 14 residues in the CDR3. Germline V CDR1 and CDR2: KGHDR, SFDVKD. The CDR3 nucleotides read TGTGCCACCAGTGATTCCACAGGGTACAATGAGCAGTTCTTC. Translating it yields CATSDSTGYNEQFF.

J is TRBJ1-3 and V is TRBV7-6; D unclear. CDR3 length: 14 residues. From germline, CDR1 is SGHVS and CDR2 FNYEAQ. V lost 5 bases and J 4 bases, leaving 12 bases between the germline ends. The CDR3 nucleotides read TGTGCCAGCAGCCCCGTGGAGTCCGGAAACACCATATATTTT. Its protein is CASSPVESGNTIYF.

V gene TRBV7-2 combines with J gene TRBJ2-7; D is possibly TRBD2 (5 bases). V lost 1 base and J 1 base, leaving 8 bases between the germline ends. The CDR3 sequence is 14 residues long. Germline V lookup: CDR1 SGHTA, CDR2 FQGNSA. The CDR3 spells CASSLDLASYEQYF. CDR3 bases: TGTGCCAGCAGCTTAGACCTAGCATCCTACGAGCAGTACTTC.

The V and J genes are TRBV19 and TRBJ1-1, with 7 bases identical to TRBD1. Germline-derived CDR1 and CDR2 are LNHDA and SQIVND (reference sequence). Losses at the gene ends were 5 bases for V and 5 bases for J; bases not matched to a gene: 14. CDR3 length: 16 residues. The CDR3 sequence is CASSPQGAGGKTEAFF. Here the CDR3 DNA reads TGTGCCAGTAGTCCCCAAGGAGCAGGGGGAAAAACTGAAGCTTTCTTT.

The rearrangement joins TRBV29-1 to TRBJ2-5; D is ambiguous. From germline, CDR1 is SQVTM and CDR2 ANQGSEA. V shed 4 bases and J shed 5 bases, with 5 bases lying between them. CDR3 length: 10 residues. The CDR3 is CSVGRETQYF. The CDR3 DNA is TGCAGCGTTGGTCGGGAGACCCAGTACTTC.

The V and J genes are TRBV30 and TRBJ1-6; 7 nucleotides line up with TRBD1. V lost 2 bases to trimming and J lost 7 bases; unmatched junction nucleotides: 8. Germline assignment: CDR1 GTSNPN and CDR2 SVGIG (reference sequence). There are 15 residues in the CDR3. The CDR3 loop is CAWSTRQGGNSPLHF. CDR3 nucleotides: TGTGCCTGGAGTACACGACAGGGTGGCAATTCACCCCTCCACTTT. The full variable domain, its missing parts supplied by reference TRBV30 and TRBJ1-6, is SQTIHQWPATLVQPVGSPLSLECTVEGTSNPNLYWYRQAAGRGLQLLFYSVGIGQISSEVPQNLSASRPQDRQFILSSKKLLLSDSGFYLCAWSTRQGGNSPLHFGNGTRLTVT.